The rows below give T cell receptor beta chains drawn from one sample of a study of cytomegalovirus exposure and HLA in healthy donors. Produced via immunoSEQ multiplex PCR; TCRdb's table is partial and in-frame only. The sample lists roughly 140,000 clones, around 80% occurring once. Sequencing was done on a sample of PBMCs. The receptors were gathered from a female donor in good health and CMV-seronegative. Each CDR3 is given with its conserved first and last residue. Each record gives: J gene, clone size, V gene, D gene, CDR3 DNA, CDR3 protein. The D gene is left open where the match is weak. For some rows the clone size is stated as once, few or many, or as a class when expanded; others skip it.

>TRBJ1-1|.|TRBV20-1|.
TGCAGTGCGCGGGGGGGCAATCGGGCTTTCTTT
CSARGGNRAFF
>TRBJ2-2|.|TRBV7-9|TRBD1
TGTGCCAGCAGCTCGGGACAGCCTTACACCGGGGAGCTGTTTTTT
CASSSGQPYTGELFF
>TRBJ2-6|.|TRBV4-1|.
TGCGCCAGCAGCCAAGATGAGAGGGCCAACGTCCTGACTTTC
CASSQDERANVLTF
>TRBJ1-5|.|TRBV2|.
TGTGCCAGCACGGTATTGGGCAATCAGCCCCAGCATTTT
CASTVLGNQPQHF
>TRBJ1-5|few|TRBV5-8|.
TGTGCCAGCAGCTTGGCAGGGCCTCAGCCCCAGCATTTT
CASSLAGPQPQHF
>TRBJ2-5|.|TRBV28|.
TGTGCCAGCAGTCCCGAGGACAGAGTGACCCAGTACTTC
CASSPEDRVTQYF
>TRBJ1-3|.|TRBV5-8|TRBD1
TGTGCCAGCAGCTTTGGGACAGGGACTGGAAACACCATATATTTT
CASSFGTGTGNTIYF
>TRBJ1-6|few|TRBV5-4|.
TGTGCCAGCAGCCAGGGAGGGGGCTCCTATAATTCACCCCTCCACTTT
CASSQGGGSYNSPLHF
>TRBJ2-1|.|TRBV5-1|.
TGCGCCAGCAGCCCTTGGACAGACAATGAGCAGTTCTTC
CASSPWTDNEQFF
>TRBJ2-7|.|TRBV25-1|.
TGTGCCAGCAGTGAAGGAAGGGAAGTCGGGGACGAGCAGTACTTC
CASSEGREVGDEQYF